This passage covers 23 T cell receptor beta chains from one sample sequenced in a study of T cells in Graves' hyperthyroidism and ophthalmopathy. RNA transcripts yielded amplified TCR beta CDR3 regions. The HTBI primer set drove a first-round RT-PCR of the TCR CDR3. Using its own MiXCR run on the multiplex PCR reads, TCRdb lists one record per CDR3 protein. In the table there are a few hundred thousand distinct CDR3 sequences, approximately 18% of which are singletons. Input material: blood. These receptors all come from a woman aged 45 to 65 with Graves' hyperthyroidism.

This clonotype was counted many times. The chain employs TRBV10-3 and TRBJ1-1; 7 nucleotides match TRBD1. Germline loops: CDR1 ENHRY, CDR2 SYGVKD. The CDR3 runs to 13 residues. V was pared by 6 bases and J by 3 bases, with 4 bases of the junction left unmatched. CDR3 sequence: CAIRPGTDTEAFF. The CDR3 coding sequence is TGTGCCATCAGGCCTGGGACAGACACTGAAGCTTTCTTT.

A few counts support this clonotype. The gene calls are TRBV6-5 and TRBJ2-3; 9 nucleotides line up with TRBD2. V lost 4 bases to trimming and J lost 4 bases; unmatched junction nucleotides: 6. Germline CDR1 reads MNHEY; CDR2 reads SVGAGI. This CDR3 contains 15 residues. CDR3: CASSFRVAGADTQYF. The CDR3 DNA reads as TGTGCCAGCAGTTTCCGGGTAGCGGGGGCAGATACGCAGTATTTT.

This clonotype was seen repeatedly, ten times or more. CDR3 protein: CASRQGGASGYEQYF. The CDR3 nucleotides read TGTGCCAGCAGACAAGGCGGGGCTAGCGGCTACGAGCAGTACTTC. V is TRBV6-1 and J is TRBJ2-7, with 7 bases aligning to TRBD2. This CDR3 has 15 residues. The germline V gene has CDR1 MNHNS and CDR2 SASEGT. V shed 6 bases, J shed 3 bases, and the junction held 11 bases outside the gene matches.

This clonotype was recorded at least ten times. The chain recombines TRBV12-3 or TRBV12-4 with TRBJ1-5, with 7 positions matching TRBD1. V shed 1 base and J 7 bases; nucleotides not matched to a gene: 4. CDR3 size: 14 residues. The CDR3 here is CASSLGGGSQPQHF. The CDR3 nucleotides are TGTGCCAGCAGTTTAGGAGGGGGCAGCCAGCCCCAGCATTTT.

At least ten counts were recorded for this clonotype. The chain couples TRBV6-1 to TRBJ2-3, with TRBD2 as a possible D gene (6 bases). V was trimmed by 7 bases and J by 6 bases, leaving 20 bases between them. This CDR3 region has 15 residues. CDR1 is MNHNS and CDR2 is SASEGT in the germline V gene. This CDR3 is CASTVRAAGSDTQYF. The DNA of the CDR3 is TGTGCCAGCACCGTCCGCGCTGCGGGGTCGGATACGCAGTATTTT.

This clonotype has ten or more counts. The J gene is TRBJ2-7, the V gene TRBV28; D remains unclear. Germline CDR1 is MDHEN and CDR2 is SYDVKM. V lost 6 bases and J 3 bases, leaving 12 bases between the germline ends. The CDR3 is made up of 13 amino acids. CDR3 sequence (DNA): TGTGCCAGCAGCCCCCAGGTTGGCTACGAGCAGTACTTC. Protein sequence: CASSPQVGYEQYF.

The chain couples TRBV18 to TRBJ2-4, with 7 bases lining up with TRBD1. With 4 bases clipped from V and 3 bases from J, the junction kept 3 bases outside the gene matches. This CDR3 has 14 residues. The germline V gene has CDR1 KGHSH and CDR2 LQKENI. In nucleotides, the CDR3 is TGTGCCAGCTCACAGGGGGCTGACAAAAACATTCAGTACTTC. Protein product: CASSQGADKNIQYF.

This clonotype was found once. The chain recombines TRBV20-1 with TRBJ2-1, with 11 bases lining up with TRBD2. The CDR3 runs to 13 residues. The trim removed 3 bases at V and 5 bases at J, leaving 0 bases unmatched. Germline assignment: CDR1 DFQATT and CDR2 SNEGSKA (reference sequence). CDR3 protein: CSARTSGNNEQFF. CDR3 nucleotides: TGCAGTGCTAGGACTAGCGGGAACAATGAGCAGTTCTTC.

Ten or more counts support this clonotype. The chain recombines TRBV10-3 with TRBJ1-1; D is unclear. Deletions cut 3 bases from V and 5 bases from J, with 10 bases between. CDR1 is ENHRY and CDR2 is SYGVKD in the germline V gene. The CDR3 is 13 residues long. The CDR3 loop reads CAISDLSGTEAFF. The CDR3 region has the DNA TGTGCCATCAGTGACTTATCTGGAACTGAAGCTTTCTTT.

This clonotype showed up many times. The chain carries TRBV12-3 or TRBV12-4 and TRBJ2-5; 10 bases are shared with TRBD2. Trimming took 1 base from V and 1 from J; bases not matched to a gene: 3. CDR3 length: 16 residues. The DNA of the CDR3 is TGTGCCAGCAGTTTAGGGACTAGCGGTACCCAAGAGACCCAGTACTTC. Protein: CASSLGTSGTQETQYF.

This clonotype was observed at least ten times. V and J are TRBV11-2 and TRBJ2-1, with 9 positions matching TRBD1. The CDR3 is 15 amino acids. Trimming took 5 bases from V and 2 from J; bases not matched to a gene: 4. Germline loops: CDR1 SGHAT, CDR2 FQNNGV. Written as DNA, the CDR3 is TGTGCCAGCAGCCTACAGGGGGCTGCCTACAATGAGCAGTTCTTC. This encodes CASSLQGAAYNEQFF.

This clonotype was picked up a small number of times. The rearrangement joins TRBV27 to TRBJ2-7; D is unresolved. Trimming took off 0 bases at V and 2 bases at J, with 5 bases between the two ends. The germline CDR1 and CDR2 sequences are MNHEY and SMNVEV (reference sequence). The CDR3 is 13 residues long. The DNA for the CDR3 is TGTGCCAGCAGTTTATCACGAACCTACGAGCAGTACTTC. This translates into CASSLSRTYEQYF.

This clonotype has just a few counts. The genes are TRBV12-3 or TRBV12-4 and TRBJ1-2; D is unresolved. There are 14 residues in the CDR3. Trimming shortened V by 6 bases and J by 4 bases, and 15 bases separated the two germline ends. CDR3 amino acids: CASRKTFSSYGYTF. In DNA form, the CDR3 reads TGTGCCAGCAGGAAGACATTTAGCTCCTATGGCTACACCTTC.

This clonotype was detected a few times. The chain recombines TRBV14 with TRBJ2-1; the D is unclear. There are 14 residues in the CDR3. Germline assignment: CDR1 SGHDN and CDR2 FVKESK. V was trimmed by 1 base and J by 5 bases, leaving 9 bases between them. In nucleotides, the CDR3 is TGTGCCAGCAGCCAAGCCGGACGAAACAATGAGCAGTTCTTC. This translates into CASSQAGRNNEQFF.

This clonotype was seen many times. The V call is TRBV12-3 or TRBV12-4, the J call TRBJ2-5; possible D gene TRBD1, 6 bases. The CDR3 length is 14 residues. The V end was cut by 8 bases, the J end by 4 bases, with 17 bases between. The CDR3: CASAGDGLRETQYF. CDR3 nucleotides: TGTGCCAGCGCAGGGGACGGGTTAAGAGAGACCCAGTACTTC.

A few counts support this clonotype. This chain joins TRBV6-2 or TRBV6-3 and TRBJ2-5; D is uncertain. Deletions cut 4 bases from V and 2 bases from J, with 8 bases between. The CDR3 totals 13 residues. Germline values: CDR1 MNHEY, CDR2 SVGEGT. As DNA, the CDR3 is TGTGCCAGCAGTTCCCAGCATCAAGAGACCCAGTACTTC. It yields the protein CASSSQHQETQYF.

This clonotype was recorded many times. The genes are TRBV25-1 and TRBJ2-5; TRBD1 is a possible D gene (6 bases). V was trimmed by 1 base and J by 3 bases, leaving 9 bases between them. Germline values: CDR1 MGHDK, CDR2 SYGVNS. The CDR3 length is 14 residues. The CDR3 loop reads CASSESTGKETQYF. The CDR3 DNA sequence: TGTGCCAGCAGTGAATCCACAGGGAAAGAGACCCAGTACTTC.

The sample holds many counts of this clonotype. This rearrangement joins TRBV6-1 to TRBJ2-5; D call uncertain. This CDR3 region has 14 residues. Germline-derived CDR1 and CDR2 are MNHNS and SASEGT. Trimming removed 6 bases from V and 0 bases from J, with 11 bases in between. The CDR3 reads CASRFGQHQETQYF. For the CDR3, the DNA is TGTGCCAGCAGGTTCGGGCAGCACCAAGAGACCCAGTACTTC.

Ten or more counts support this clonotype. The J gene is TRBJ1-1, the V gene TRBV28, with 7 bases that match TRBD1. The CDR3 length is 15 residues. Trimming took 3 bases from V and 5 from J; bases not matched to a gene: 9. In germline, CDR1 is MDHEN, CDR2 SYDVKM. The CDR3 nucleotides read TGTGCCAGCAGTTTCCCCACACAGGGGAGGACTGAAGCTTTCTTT. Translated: CASSFPTQGRTEAFF.

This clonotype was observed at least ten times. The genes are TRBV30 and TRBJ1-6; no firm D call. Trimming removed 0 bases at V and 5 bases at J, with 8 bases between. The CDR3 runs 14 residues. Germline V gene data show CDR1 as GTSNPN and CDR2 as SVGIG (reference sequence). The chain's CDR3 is CAWSVRRDNSPLHF. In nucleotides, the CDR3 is TGTGCCTGGAGTGTACGACGGGATAATTCACCCCTCCACTTT.

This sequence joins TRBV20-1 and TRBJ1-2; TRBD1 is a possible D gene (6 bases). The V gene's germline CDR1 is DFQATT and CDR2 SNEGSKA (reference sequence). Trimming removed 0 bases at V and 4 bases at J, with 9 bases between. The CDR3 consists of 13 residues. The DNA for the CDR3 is TGCAGTGCTAGAGAAAGGACAGCCTATGGCTACACCTTC. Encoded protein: CSARERTAYGYTF.

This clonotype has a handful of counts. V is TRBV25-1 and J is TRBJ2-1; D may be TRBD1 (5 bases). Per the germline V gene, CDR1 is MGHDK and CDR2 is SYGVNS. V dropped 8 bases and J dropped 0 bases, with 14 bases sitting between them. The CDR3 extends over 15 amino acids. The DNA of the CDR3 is TGTGCCAGCGGCTTCACAGGAAACTCCTACAATGAGCAGTTCTTC. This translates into CASGFTGNSYNEQFF. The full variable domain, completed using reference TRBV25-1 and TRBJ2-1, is EADIYQTPRYLVIGTGKKITLECSQTMGHDKMYWYQQDPGMELHLIHYSYGVNSTEKGDLSSESTVSRIRTEHFPLTLESARPSHTSQYLCASGFTGNSYNEQFFGPGTRLTVL.

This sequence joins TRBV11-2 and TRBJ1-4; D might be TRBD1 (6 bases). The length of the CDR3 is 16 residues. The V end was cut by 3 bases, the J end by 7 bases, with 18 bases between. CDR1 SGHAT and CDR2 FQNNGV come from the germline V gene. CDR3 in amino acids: CASSLRTGGVGEKLFF. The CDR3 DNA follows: TGTGCCAGCAGCTTGAGGACGGGGGGCGTCGGTGAAAAACTGTTTTTT.